The text below deals with one TCR delta chain. A read error likely explains why the TCRdb protein, taken from a much larger clone, differs from this DNA's translation at residue 19; the protein shown is translated from the DNA. This sample was taken from a study of gamma-delta T cells after stem cell transplantation. TCRdb reran clone calling via CATT on the RT-PCR reads. Of 1,500 to 2,000 delta-chain clones detected, around 6.1% appear once; the ten largest clones hold 57%. The CDR3 is 20 amino acids. Germline V lookup: CDR1 GEAIGNYY, CDR2 EKD. This chain connects TRDV2 to TRDJ1, with 13 bases lining up with TRDD3. The specimen sequenced was gamma-delta T cells. This sequence was found in a human donor. It is not recorded whose cells these are; they may come from a transplant donor. CDR3 sequence: CACDLLGDTRRRNWSDKLTF. CDR3 nucleotide sequence: TGTGCCTGTGACCTACTGGGGGATACGCGAAGGAGAAACTGGTCCGATAAACTCACCTTT.